This record covers a single TCR beta chain. The sample comes from a study of OX40 agonist ivuxolimab in advanced cancers. CDR1 and CDR2 (germline): SNHLY, FYNNEI. With 6 bases removed from V and 2 bases from J, the gap between germline ends came to 7 bases. This CDR3 is built from 12 residues. Assay used: immunoSEQ multiplex PCR; TCRdb lists only in-frame clones, some missing. The sample gives about 33,000 clones, around 90% of which show up once; 0.9% to 0.95% is in the top ten. The sequence was obtained from an adult with an advanced solid tumor such as melanoma, head and neck, liver or kidney cancer. Sequences were derived from CD4+ or CD8+ T cells sorted from blood, sampled in a trial of the OX40 agonist ivuxolimab. The chain recombines TRBV2 with TRBJ1-1; D is ambiguous. The CDR3 nucleotides read TGTGCCAGCAGACGGGAAAACACTGAAGCTTTCTTT. This codes for CASRRENTEAFF.